This T cell receptor beta chain was sequenced in a study of graft-versus-host responses after intestinal transplantation. Study-level results: Those patients showing graft-donor T cell macrochimerism displayed high graft-versus-host to host-versus-graft clonal ratios in allografts.

TCRdb's copy holds only in-frame clones and misses some; the assay was immunoSEQ multiplex PCR. The data show about 23,000 clones, roughly nine tenths seen once. Concerning this clone itself: What it recognizes is unknown.

Per the germline V gene, CDR1 is GTSNPN and CDR2 is SVGIG (reference sequence). Losses at the gene ends were 4 bases for V and 6 bases for J; bases not matched to a gene: 4. There are 13 residues in the CDR3. The rearrangement joins TRBV30 to TRBJ2-5; TRBD1 aligns across 11 bases. The source of this sequence is a human patient who received an intestinal transplant, so some T cells may come from the graft donor. Source: PBMCs, taken roughly 41 days after intestinal transplant. CDR3 nucleotides: TGTGCCTGGACCGGACAGGGGGCGCAGACCCAGTACTTC. Encoded protein: CAWTGQGAQTQYF.